Sequencing of this TCR beta chain was carried out in a study of response to subunit inactivated influenza vaccine. This clonotype was found a few times. One entry per CDR3 protein, called by TCRdb with MiXCR from the RT-PCR reads. This sample yields around 570,000 distinct CDR3 sequences, of which over 9% are seen a single time; approximately 9.9% belongs to the top ten. CDR3 size: 14 residues. Germline CDR1 MNHEY, CDR2 SMNVEV (reference sequence). The V end lost 4 bases, the J end lost 2 bases, and 12 bases lay between the germline ends. The sample was also reused in another study, on T cells expressing NK-cell markers. That source reports: Researchers built TCR beta cDNA using 5'RACE template switching with UMIs. From sorted CD3+CD56+NKG2C+, CD3+CD56+NKG2C- and CD3+CD56-NKG2C+ T cells came the TCR beta repertoires. Seven HCMV-seropositive donors and one seronegative donor made up the eight sequenced donors.

Specimen: PBMCs from blood, collected on the day of vaccination. The sequence derives from a man in his forties or fifties who received an inactivated influenza vaccine. The chain couples TRBV27 to TRBJ2-7; no clear D. Here the CDR3 reads CASSSPQPPYEQYF. Written as DNA, the CDR3 is TGTGCCAGCAGTTCGCCCCAGCCCCCCTACGAGCAGTACTTC.